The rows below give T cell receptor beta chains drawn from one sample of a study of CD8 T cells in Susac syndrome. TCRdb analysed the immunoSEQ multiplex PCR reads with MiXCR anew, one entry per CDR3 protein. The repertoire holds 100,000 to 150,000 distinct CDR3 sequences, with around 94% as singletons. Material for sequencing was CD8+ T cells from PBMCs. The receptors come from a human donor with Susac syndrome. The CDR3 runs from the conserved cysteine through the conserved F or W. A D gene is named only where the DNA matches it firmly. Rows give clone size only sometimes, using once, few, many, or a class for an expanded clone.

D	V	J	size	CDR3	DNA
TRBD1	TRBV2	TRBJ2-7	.	CASQQSATGEGYEQYF	TGTGCCAGCCAGCAGTCTGCGACAGGGGAAGGTTACGAGCAGTACTTC
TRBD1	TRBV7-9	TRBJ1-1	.	CASSLGQRDEAFF	TGTGCCAGCAGCTTGGGACAGCGCGATGAAGCTTTCTTT
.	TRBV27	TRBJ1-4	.	CASSPAVTTNEKLFF	TGTGCCAGCAGCCCTGCAGTTACAACTAATGAAAAACTGTTTTTT
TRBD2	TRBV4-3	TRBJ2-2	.	CASSFSGSSTGELFF	TGCGCCAGCAGCTTTAGCGGGAGTTCCACCGGGGAGCTGTTTTTT
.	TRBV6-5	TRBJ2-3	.	CASSYSSTASTDTQYF	TGTGCCAGCAGTTACTCGAGTACGGCTAGCACAGATACGCAGTATTTT
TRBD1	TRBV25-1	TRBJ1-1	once	CASSALSGGGTEAFF	TGTGCCAGCAGTGCTTTGTCAGGGGGGGGGACTGAAGCTTTCTTT
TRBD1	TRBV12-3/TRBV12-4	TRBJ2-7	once	CASSPRQGDYEQYF	TGTGCCAGCAGTCCCAGACAGGGGGACTACGAGCAGTACTTC
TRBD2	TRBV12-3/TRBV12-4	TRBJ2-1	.	CASRSPSGRSEFF	TGTGCCAGCAGGTCCCCTAGCGGGAGAAGTGAGTTCTTC
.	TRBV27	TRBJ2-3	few	CASSLFSTDTQYF	TGTGCCAGCAGTTTATTTAGCACAGATACGCAGTATTTT
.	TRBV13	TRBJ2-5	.	CASSSTSGSQETQYF	TGTGCCAGCAGCTCTACCTCAGGGTCACAAGAGACCCAGTACTTC
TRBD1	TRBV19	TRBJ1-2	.	CASSITGTGMYGYTF	TGTGCCAGTAGTATCACCGGGACAGGGATGTATGGCTACACCTTC
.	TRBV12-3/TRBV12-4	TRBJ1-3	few	CASSLSGNTIYF	TGTGCCAGCAGTTTATCTGGAAACACCATATATTTT
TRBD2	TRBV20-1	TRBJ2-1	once	CSARDGSSGDNEQFF	TGCAGTGCTAGGGATGGGTCTAGCGGGGACAATGAGCAGTTCTTC
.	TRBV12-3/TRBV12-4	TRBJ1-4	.	CASSIAGDEKLFF	TGTGCCAGCAGTATAGCCGGCGACGAAAAACTGTTTTTT
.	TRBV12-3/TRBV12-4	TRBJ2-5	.	CASSCLGREQETQYF	TGTGCCAGCAGTTGCCTCGGGCGGGAACAAGAGACCCAGTACTTC
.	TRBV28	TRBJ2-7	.	CASSYSDSPSSYEQYF	TGTGCCAGCAGTTATTCGGACAGCCCTAGCTCCTACGAGCAGTACTTC
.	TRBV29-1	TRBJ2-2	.	CSVRGTWTNTGELFF	TGCAGCGTTCGGGGGACTTGGACGAACACCGGGGAGCTGTTTTTT
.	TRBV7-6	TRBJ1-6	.	CASSLDGGSPLHF	TGTGCCAGCAGCTTAGATGGTGGTTCACCCCTCCACTTT
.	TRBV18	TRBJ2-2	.	CASSPTFQRNTGELFF	TGTGCCAGCTCACCCACTTTTCAGCGAAACACCGGGGAGCTGTTTTTT
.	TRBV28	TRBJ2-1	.	CASSFTDSYNEQFF	TGTGCCAGCAGTTTCACGGACAGTTACAATGAGCAGTTCTTC
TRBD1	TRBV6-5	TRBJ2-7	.	CASSTGTGGFYEQYF	TGTGCCAGCAGTACCGGGACAGGGGGCTTCTACGAGCAGTACTTC
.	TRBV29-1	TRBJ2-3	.	CSVEGTQDPDTQYF	TGCAGCGTTGAGGGCACCCAGGACCCAGATACGCAGTATTTT
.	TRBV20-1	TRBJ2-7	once	CSARTPQEYEQYF	TGCAGTGCTAGAACACCACAGGAGTACGAGCAGTACTTC
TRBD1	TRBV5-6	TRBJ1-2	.	CASSSGQLQVGYGYTF	TGTGCCAGCAGTTCGGGACAGCTACAGGTCGGCTATGGCTACACCTTC
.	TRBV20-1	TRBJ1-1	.	CSARGQADTEAFF	TGCAGTGCTAGAGGCCAGGCGGACACTGAAGCTTTCTTT
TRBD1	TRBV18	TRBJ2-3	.	CASGDRRSTDTQYF	TGTGCCAGCGGGGACAGGCGGAGCACAGATACGCAGTATTTT
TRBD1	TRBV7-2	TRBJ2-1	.	CASSTDRGAYNEQFF	TGTGCCAGCAGCACGGACAGGGGAGCCTACAATGAGCAGTTCTTC
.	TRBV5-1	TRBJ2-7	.	CASSLVRDSGRSYEQYF	TGCGCCAGCAGCTTGGTGCGGGACAGCGGCCGCTCCTACGAGCAGTACTTC
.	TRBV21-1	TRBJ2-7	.	CASSSGTEPYEQYF	TGTGCCAGCAGCAGCGGGACAGAACCCTACGAGCAGTACTTC
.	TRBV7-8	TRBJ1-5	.	CASSHAQGFNQPQHF	TGTGCCAGCAGCCACGCGCAGGGTTTCAATCAGCCCCAGCATTTT
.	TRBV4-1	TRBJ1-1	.	CASSQTTMNTEAFF	TGCGCCAGCAGCCAGACAACCATGAACACTGAAGCTTTCTTT
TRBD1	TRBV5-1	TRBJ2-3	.	CASSLSTQGISTDTQYF	TGCGCCAGCAGCTTGTCTACACAGGGGATTAGCACAGATACGCAGTATTTT
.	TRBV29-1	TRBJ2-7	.	CSVEYQGAYEQYF	TGCAGCGTTGAATATCAGGGAGCCTACGAGCAGTACTTC
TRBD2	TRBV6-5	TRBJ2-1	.	CASSYEGLAGGPASHNEQFF	TGTGCCAGCAGTTACGAGGGACTAGCGGGAGGGCCGGCTAGCCACAATGAGCAGTTCTTC
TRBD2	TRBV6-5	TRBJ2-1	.	CASTTGLREGPEQFF	TGTGCCAGCACCACCGGCCTGCGGGAGGGCCCTGAGCAGTTCTTC
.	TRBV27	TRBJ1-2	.	CASSQGYYGYTF	TGTGCCAGCAGTCAGGGTTACTATGGCTACACCTTC
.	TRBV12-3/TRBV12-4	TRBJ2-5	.	CASSLWGLETQYF	TGTGCCAGCAGTTTGTGGGGGCTAGAGACCCAGTACTTC
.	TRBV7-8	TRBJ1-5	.	CASSLDRAEGDYSNQPQHF	TGTGCCAGCAGCTTAGATCGGGCCGAGGGGGATTATAGCAATCAGCCCCAGCATTTT
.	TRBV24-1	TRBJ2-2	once	CATTGDTGELFF	TGTGCCACCACAGGAGACACCGGGGAGCTGTTTTTT
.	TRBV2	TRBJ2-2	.	CASSVGLQSGELFF	TGTGCCAGCAGTGTGGGCTTACAATCCGGGGAGCTGTTTTTT
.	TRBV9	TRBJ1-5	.	CASSVDDNQPQHF	TGTGCCAGCAGCGTAGATGACAATCAGCCCCAGCATTTT
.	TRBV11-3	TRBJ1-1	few	CASSLDGGREAFF	TGTGCCAGCAGCTTAGATGGGGGGCGCGAAGCTTTCTTT
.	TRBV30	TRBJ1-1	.	CAWSPGYTEAFF	TGTGCCTGGAGTCCGGGGTACACTGAAGCTTTCTTT
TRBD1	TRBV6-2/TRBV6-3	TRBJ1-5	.	CASSYSGGGGNQPQHF	TGTGCCAGCAGTTACTCAGGAGGGGGCGGCAATCAGCCCCAGCATTTT
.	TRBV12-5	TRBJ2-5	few	CASGQYSAAETQYF	TGTGCTAGTGGCCAATATAGTGCTGCAGAGACCCAGTACTTC
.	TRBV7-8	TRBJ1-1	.	CASSYPRKNRVEAFF	TGTGCCAGCAGCTATCCCCGGAAAAACAGAGTCGAAGCTTTCTTT
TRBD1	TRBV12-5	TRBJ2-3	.	CASGLKVVLDRGMDTQYF	TGTGCTAGTGGTTTGAAAGTAGTCCTGGACAGGGGGATGGATACGCAGTATTTT
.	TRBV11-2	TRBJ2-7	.	CASSLGTSPGYEQYF	TGTGCCAGCAGCTTGGGGACGTCCCCGGGGTACGAGCAGTACTTC
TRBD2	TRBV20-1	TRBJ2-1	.	CSARDFLAGDTEQFF	TGCAGTGCTAGAGATTTCCTAGCGGGAGATACTGAGCAGTTCTTC
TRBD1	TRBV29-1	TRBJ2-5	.	CSVEDPFDRVKETQYF	TGCAGCGTTGAAGACCCTTTTGACAGGGTAAAAGAGACCCAGTACTTC
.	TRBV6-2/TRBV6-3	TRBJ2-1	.	CASCTPPVVGEQFF	TGTGCCAGCTGTACTCCCCCGGTGGTAGGTGAGCAGTTCTTC
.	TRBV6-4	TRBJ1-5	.	CASSDRSASKIWSNQPQHF	TGTGCCAGCAGTGACAGGTCAGCCTCGAAAATCTGGAGCAATCAGCCCCAGCATTTT